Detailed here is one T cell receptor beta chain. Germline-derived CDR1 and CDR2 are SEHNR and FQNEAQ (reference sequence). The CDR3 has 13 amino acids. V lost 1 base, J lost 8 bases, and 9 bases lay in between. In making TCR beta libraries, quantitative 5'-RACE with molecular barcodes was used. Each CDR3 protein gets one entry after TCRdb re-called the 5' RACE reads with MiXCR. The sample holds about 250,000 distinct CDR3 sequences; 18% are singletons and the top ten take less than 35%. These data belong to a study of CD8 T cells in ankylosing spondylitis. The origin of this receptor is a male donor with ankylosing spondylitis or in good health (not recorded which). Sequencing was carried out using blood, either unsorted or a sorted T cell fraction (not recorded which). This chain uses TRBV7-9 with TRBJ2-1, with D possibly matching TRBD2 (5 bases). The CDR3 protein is CASSLVEGDEQFF. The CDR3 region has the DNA TGTGCCAGCAGCTTAGTTGAGGGCGATGAGCAGTTCTTC.